The T cell receptor (beta chain) described here comes from a study of T cell responses to AZD1222 COVID-19 vaccine. Whole-study results and caveats: Donors were largely white British and mainly female; clonal diversity was possibly underestimated. Once two AZD1222 doses were given, Spike-specific TCR breadth and depth went up. Baseline serology detected seropositivity in only six AZD1222 recipients. Nearly half of spike-specific TCRs reportedly target variant regions that are unmutated in the B.1.351 and B.1.1.7 variants.

Regarding this clone: The target antigen is unknown.

Using immunoSEQ multiplex PCR, the repertoire was profiled, and TCRdb retains in-frame clones only, with some absent. The top ten clones hold around 3.3% of a sample with more than 110,000 clones, 92% of them seen once. Trimming pared 0 bases from V and 0 bases from J, leaving 5 bases between. Per the germline V gene, CDR1 is LGHNA and CDR2 is YSLEER. This CDR3 is built from 14 residues. V is TRBV4-3 and J is TRBJ1-1; D is uncertain. The sequence came from an adult who received the AZD1222 COVID-19 vaccine. Specimen: peripheral blood, collected 28 days after the second AZD1222 dose. The CDR3 DNA follows: TGCGCCAGCAGCCAAGAGTGGATGAACACTGAAGCTTTCTTT. This gives the protein CASSQEWMNTEAFF.